This TCR beta chain was sequenced during a study of shared clonotypes between healthy human individuals. The DNA input per sorted-subset replicate PCR was 200 to 250 ng, corresponding to tens of thousands of T cell genomes. Profiling relied on immunoSEQ multiplex PCR, and the TCRdb table lists in-frame clones only, not all of them. The table records roughly 1,600,000 clones, 97% to 99% of them present only once. Only Caucasian adults living in Nashville, Tennessee served as donors. A CD45RA+ naive subset and a CD45RA-negative memory subset were split from CD4+ cells. Trimming pared 6 bases from V and 5 bases from J, leaving 13 bases between. The CDR3 contains 13 residues. Germline V lookup: CDR1 MNHNY, CDR2 SVGAGI (reference sequence).

J is TRBJ1-1 and V is TRBV6-6; no clear D. The sequence derives from a man aged 30-40 years in good health. Material: naive CD4+ T cells sorted from blood. Subset defined: CD45RA+ positively selected. CDR3 sequence (DNA): TGTGCCAGCAGGGACCGGAGGGAGACTGAAGCTTTCTTT. Its protein product is CASRDRRETEAFF.